The 22 T cell receptor beta chains below all came from one sample that was sequenced in a study of shared clonotypes between healthy human individuals. Method: immunoSEQ multiplex PCR; TCRdb's copy keeps in-frame clones and lacks some. The sample yields approximately 980,000 clones, over 75% seen once. The sample consisted of memory CD4+ T cells sorted from blood. Subset noted: CD45RA-negative fraction. These receptors were collected from a man aged 18 to 35 in good health.

V gene TRBV2 combines with J gene TRBJ2-3; tentative D call: TRBD1 (6 bases). CDR3 length: 15 residues. The ends were cut back, 6 bases at V and 2 bases at J, with 15 bases in the middle. Germline V gene data show CDR1 as SNHLY and CDR2 as FYNNEI. CDR3 coding DNA: TGTGCCAGCAGGGACTGGGGGCGGCACACAGATACGCAGTATTTT. This codes for CASRDWGRHTDTQYF.

This clone has more than one count but fewer than ten. CDR3 sequence: CASSWDTSADTQYF. Written as DNA, the CDR3 is TGTGCCAGCTCCTGGGACACGAGCGCAGATACGCAGTATTTT. The chain combines TRBV9 with TRBJ2-3, with a weak D call TRBD1 (6 bases). The germline V gene encodes CDR1 SGDLS and CDR2 YYNGEE. The ends were cut back, 7 bases at V and 4 bases at J, with 16 bases in the middle. This CDR3 comprises 14 residues. The full variable domain, its missing parts supplied by reference TRBV9 and TRBJ2-3, is DSGVTQTPKHLITATGQRVTLRCSPRSGDLSVYWYQQSLDQGLQFLIQYYNGEERAKGNILERFSAQQFPDLHSELNLSSLELGDSALYFCASSWDTSADTQYFGPGTRLTVL.

This clone was observed a few times. A junction end diverges from the germline sequence, so it may reflect a read error. The genes are TRBV4-1 and TRBJ2-7, with D maybe TRBD1 (5 bases). There are 13 residues in the CDR3. Germline CDR1 reads MGHRA; CDR2 reads YSYEKL. CDR3 sequence reads: CASSQELTAPQIF. CDR3 in DNA: TGCGCCAGCAGCCAAGAACTGACAGCCCCTCAGATCTTC.

The chain joins TRBV6-6 to TRBJ2-7, with D possibly matching TRBD2 (5 bases). Trimming cost V 8 bases and J 4 bases, with 18 bases left between them. Germline assignment: CDR1 MNHNY and CDR2 SVGAGI (reference sequence). The CDR3 has 14 residues. DNA of the CDR3: TGTGCCAGCCTGGAACCCGGGATAAAGTACGAGCAGTACTTC. Translated, it gives CASLEPGIKYEQYF.

A remark on this clone: Other DNA sequences in the same sample also yield this CDR3. This chain joins TRBV5-1 and TRBJ2-1, with 7 bases that match TRBD2. The CDR3 has 15 residues. J lost 4 bases, V lost 0 bases, and 4 bases had no gene match. Per germline, CDR1 SGHRS and CDR2 YFSETQ. The CDR3 DNA follows: TGCGCCAGCAGCTTGGTCCAGGGAGGGTACAATGAGCAGTTCTTC. Protein sequence: CASSLVQGGYNEQFF.

The chain couples TRBV29-1 to TRBJ1-1; TRBD1 is a possible D gene (5 bases). V was shortened by 6 bases and J by 10 bases, with 12 bases between the two germline ends. Germline CDR1 is SQVTM and CDR2 is ANQGSEA. This CDR3 comprises 10 residues. The CDR3 is CSVDQGGAFF. The CDR3 nucleotides are TGCAGCGTAGATCAGGGAGGAGCTTTCTTT.

The J gene is TRBJ2-6, the V gene TRBV4-1, with 8 bases lining up with TRBD2. This CDR3 has 18 residues. Germline V gene sequence: CDR1 MGHRA, CDR2 YSYEKL. V shed 1 base, J shed 0 bases, and the junction held 5 bases outside the gene matches. In DNA, the CDR3 is TGCGCCAGCAGCCAAGGCCCGGGAGGGGGCTCTGGGGCCAACGTCCTGACTTTC. Translation: CASSQGPGGGSGANVLTF.

V is TRBV19 and J is TRBJ2-7; 9 nucleotides align to TRBD2. CDR3 length: 15 amino acids. Germline trimming cut 7 bases from V and 2 bases from J; bases unmatched to any gene: 9. CDR1 and CDR2 from the germline V gene are LNHDA and SQIVND (reference sequence). CDR3 loop: CASNGSGGPTYEQYF. The CDR3 region has the DNA TGTGCCAGTAACGGTAGCGGGGGTCCCACCTACGAGCAGTACTTC.

The J gene is TRBJ2-7, the V gene TRBV10-1; D is ambiguous. The length of the CDR3 is 13 residues. Between the trimmed V and J ends, which lost 4 bases and 3 bases, there was a span of 10 bases. The germline V gene encodes CDR1 WNHNN and CDR2 SYGVQD (reference sequence). CDR3 DNA: TGCGCCAGCAGTGGGTCAAAGCGCTACGAGCAGTACTTC. Its translation is CASSGSKRYEQYF.

This clone was recorded a few times. The chain has TRBV9 and TRBJ2-2; D remains unclear. This CDR3 spans 16 amino acids. Germline V CDR1 and CDR2: SGDLS, YYNGEE. The ends were cut back, 3 bases at V and 6 bases at J, with 18 bases in the middle. The CDR3 region has the DNA TGTGCCAGCAGCGCTAGACCCGAGCTACCGCCCGGGGAGCTGTTTTTT. Translation gives CASSARPELPPGELFF. Full variable domain (remainder filled in from reference TRBV9 and TRBJ2-2): DSGVTQTPKHLITATGQRVTLRCSPRSGDLSVYWYQQSLDQGLQFLIQYYNGEERAKGNILERFSAQQFPDLHSELNLSSLELGDSALYFCASSARPELPPGELFFGEGSRLTVL.

The chain uses TRBV5-1 and TRBJ2-3; D tentatively reads TRBD1 or TRBD2 (5 bases each). Per the germline V gene, CDR1 is SGHRS and CDR2 is YFSETQ. The CDR3 has 14 amino acids. Trimming left V 2 bases short and J 6 bases short, with 13 bases between. The CDR3 loop reads CASSLWGSGDTQYF. The CDR3 bases are TGCGCCAGCAGCTTATGGGGGAGTGGGGATACGCAGTATTTT. The entire variable domain, with the rest obtained from reference TRBV5-1 and TRBJ2-3, is as follows: KAGVTQTPRYLIKTRGQQVTLSCSPISGHRSVSWYQQTPGQGLQFLFEYFSETQRNKGNFPGRFSGRQFSNSRSEMNVSTLELGDSALYLCASSLWGSGDTQYFGPGTRLTVL.

This rearrangement joins TRBV10-3 to TRBJ2-1; 8 nucleotides align to TRBD2. CDR1 is ENHRY and CDR2 is SYGVKD in the germline V gene. The CDR3 runs to 15 residues. Trimming removed 4 bases from V and 7 bases from J; junction bases left unmatched: 9. The DNA for the CDR3 is TGTGCCATCAGTGGTAGCCTAGCGGGTAGGAATGAGCAGTTCTTC. Translating it yields CAISGSLAGRNEQFF.

Comment on this clone: The sample holds other DNA sequences that translate to the same CDR3. The chain uses TRBV2 and TRBJ2-7; 8 bases are shared with TRBD1. The CDR3 runs to 14 residues. Germline CDR1 and CDR2: SNHLY and FYNNEI. The J segment lost 2 bases and the V segment lost 6 bases, leaving 6 bases of the junction unmatched. CDR3 region: CASSPDRGPYEQYF. CDR3 bases: TGTGCCAGCAGCCCTGACAGGGGTCCCTACGAGCAGTACTTC.

The rearrangement links TRBV27 to TRBJ2-3, with D perhaps TRBD1 (5 bases). The CDR3 is made up of 17 amino acids. V lost 5 bases to trimming and J lost 1 base, with 19 bases between them. Germline values: CDR1 MNHEY, CDR2 SMNVEV (reference sequence). This chain's CDR3 is CASSPQIRGSRTDTQYF. DNA for the CDR3: TGTGCCAGCAGTCCCCAAATTAGGGGCTCCCGCACAGATACGCAGTATTTT.

The rearrangement links TRBV7-9 to TRBJ1-5; D uncertain. Trimming removed 3 bases at V and 15 bases at J, with 18 bases between. CDR1 and CDR2 from the germline V gene are SEHNR and FQNEAQ (reference sequence). The CDR3 contains 13 residues. CDR3 protein: CASSFIRLYSGHF. For the CDR3, the DNA is TGTGCCAGCAGCTTCATACGATTGTATAGTGGGCATTTT.

The chain combines TRBV5-1 with TRBJ1-5; D is unresolved. V was shortened by 4 bases and J by 7 bases, with 12 bases between the two germline ends. Germline CDR1 and CDR2: SGHRS and YFSETQ. This CDR3 comprises 13 residues. CDR3 DNA sequence: TGCGCCAGCAGCCTGTCAGGCAGGCAGCCCCAGCATTTT. Its translation is CASSLSGRQPQHF.

V usage is TRBV5-6 and J usage is TRBJ2-7; no firm D call. The CDR3 contains 14 residues. V lost 0 bases, J lost 2 bases, and 9 bases lay in between. Germline CDR1 SGHDT, CDR2 YYEEEE. CDR3 in amino acids: CASSLDADPYEQYF. The CDR3 nucleotides are TGTGCCAGCAGCTTGGATGCGGACCCCTACGAGCAGTACTTC.

CDR3 amino acids: CASLPPTPKSRRRGNTGELFF. In DNA, the CDR3 is TGCGCCAGTCTACCCCCTACCCCGAAATCCAGGAGGAGGGGGAACACCGGGGAGCTGTTTTTT. This sequence joins TRBV4-3 and TRBJ2-2, with D perhaps TRBD2 (6 bases). V lost 9 bases and J 1 base, leaving 33 bases between the germline ends. CDR1 is LGHNA, CDR2 YSLEER, per germline. There are 21 residues in the CDR3.

The genes are TRBV29-1 and TRBJ1-1; D gene uncertain. CDR1 SQVTM and CDR2 ANQGSEA come from the germline V gene. The CDR3 contains 14 residues. V lost 4 bases and J lost 4, with 16 bases in between. DNA of the CDR3: TGCAGCGTTGGAGGTGCGACACCGAGCACTGAAGCTTTCTTT. Translated, it gives CSVGGATPSTEAFF. The full variable domain, rest sourced from reference TRBV29-1 and TRBJ1-1, is SAVISQKPSRDICQRGTSLTIQCQVDSQVTMMFWYRQQPGQSLTLIATANQGSEATYESGFVIDKFPISRPNLTFSTLTVSNMSPEDSSIYLCSVGGATPSTEAFFGQGTRLTVV.

About this clone itself: Other DNA sequences in the same sample also yield this CDR3. The chain has TRBV2 and TRBJ2-2; D remains ambiguous. This CDR3 contains 15 residues. Trimming removed 0 bases from V and 1 base from J, with 6 bases in between. Looked up from germline, CDR1 is SNHLY and CDR2 is FYNNEI. CDR3 sequence: CASSEAGMNTGELFF. The CDR3, as DNA: TGTGCCAGCAGTGAAGCAGGGATGAACACCGGGGAGCTGTTTTTT. The whole variable domain, remainder taken from reference TRBV2 and TRBJ2-2, is EPEVTQTPSHQVTQMGQEVILRCVPISNHLYFYWYRQILGQKVEFLVSFYNNEISEKSEIFDDQFSVERPDGSNFTLKIRSTKLEDSAMYFCASSEAGMNTGELFFGEGSRLTVL.

V gene TRBV5-5 combines with J gene TRBJ2-3; TRBD2 matches 12 bases. Germline lookup yields CDR1 SGHKS and CDR2 YYEKEE (reference sequence). Trimming removed 7 bases from V and 5 bases from J; junction bases left unmatched: 14. The CDR3 consists of 17 residues. The CDR3 DNA is TGTGCCAGCTCCTTGGACACGCTAGCGGGAGGGTTAGATACGCAGTATTTT. Protein product: CASSLDTLAGGLDTQYF.

The chain recombines TRBV5-1 with TRBJ2-2; TRBD1 agrees at 7 bases. The germline CDR1 and CDR2 sequences are SGHRS and YFSETQ. This CDR3 is 15 amino acids long. The trim removed 4 bases at V and 3 bases at J, leaving 6 bases unmatched. The CDR3 sequence: CASSPTTGDTGELFF. CDR3 bases: TGCGCCAGCAGCCCCACCACAGGGGACACCGGGGAGCTGTTTTTT.